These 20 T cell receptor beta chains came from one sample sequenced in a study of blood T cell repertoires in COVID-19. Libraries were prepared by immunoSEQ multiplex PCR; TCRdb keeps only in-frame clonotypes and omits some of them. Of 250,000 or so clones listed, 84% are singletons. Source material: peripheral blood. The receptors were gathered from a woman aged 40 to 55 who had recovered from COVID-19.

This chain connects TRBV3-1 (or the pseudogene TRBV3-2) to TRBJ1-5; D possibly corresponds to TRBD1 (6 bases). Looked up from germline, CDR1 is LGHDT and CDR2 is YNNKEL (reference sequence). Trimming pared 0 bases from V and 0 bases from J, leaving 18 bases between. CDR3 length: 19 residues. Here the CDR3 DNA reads TGTGCCAGCAGCCAAGACGGTACACAGGGCCATTATAGCAATCAGCCCCAGCATTTT. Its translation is CASSQDGTQGHYSNQPQHF.

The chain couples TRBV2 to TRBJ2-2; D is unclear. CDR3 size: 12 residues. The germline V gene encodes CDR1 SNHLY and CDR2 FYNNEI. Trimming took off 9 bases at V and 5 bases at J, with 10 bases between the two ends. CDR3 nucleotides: TGTGCCAGAACTGAATCAACCGGGGAGCTGTTTTTT. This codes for CARTESTGELFF.

CDR3 amino acids: CASSFDGGRGTEAFF. Here the CDR3 DNA reads TGTGCCAGCAGCTTCGACGGCGGGAGGGGCACTGAAGCTTTCTTT. The rearrangement links TRBV5-6 to TRBJ1-1; tentatively, D is TRBD1 (5 bases). Germline values: CDR1 SGHDT, CDR2 YYEEEE. Trimming removed 2 bases from V and 4 bases from J, with 15 bases in between. The CDR3 is 15 amino acids.

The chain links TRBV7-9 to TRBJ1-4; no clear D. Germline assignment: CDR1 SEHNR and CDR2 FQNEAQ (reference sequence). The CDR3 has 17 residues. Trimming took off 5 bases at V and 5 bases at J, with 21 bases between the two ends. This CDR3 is CASSRTRVGGGNEKLFF. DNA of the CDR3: TGTGCCAGCAGCCGTACGCGTGTAGGAGGCGGGAATGAAAAACTGTTTTTT.

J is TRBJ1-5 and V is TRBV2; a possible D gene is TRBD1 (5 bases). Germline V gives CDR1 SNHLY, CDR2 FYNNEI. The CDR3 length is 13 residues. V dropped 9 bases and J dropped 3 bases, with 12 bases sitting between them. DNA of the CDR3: TGTGCCAGTAGCGAACAGGACAATCAGCCCCAGCATTTT. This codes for CASSEQDNQPQHF.

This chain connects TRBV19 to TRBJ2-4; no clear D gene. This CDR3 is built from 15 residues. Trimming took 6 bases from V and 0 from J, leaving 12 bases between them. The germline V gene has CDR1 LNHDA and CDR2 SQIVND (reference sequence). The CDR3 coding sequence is TGTGCCAGTAGCCTCAACACAGTAGCCAAAAACATTCAGTACTTC. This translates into CASSLNTVAKNIQYF. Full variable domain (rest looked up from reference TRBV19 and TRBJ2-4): DGGITQSPKYLFRKEGQNVTLSCEQNLNHDAMYWYRQDPGQGLRLIYYSQIVNDFQKGDIAEGYSVSREKKESFPLTVTSAQKNPTAFYLCASSLNTVAKNIQYFGAGTRLSVL.

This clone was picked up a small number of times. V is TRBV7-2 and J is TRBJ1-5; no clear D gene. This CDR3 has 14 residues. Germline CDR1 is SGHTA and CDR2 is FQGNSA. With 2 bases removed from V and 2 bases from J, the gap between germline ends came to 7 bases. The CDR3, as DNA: TGTGCCAGCAGCTTAATCGGGGGCAATCAGCCCCAGCATTTT. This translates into CASSLIGGNQPQHF.

DNA of the CDR3: TGCGCCAGCAGCTTGATAACAGACATGAACACTGAAGCTTTCTTT. Amino acids: CASSLITDMNTEAFF. The chain is built from TRBV5-1 and TRBJ1-1, with D unclear. The CDR3 has 15 amino acids. Germline CDR1 reads SGHRS; CDR2 reads YFSETQ. With 1 base removed from V and 0 bases from J, the gap between germline ends came to 10 bases. The variable domain in full, with the rest retrieved from reference TRBV5-1 and TRBJ1-1, is KAGVTQTPRYLIKTRGQQVTLSCSPISGHRSVSWYQQTPGQGLQFLFEYFSETQRNKGNFPGRFSGRQFSNSRSEMNVSTLELGDSALYLCASSLITDMNTEAFFGQGTRLTVV.

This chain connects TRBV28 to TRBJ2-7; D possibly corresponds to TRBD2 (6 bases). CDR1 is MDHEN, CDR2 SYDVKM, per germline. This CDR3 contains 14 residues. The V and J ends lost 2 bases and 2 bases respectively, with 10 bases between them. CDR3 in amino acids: CASSLGGNAYEQYF. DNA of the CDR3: TGTGCCAGCAGTTTAGGCGGGAACGCCTACGAGCAGTACTTC.

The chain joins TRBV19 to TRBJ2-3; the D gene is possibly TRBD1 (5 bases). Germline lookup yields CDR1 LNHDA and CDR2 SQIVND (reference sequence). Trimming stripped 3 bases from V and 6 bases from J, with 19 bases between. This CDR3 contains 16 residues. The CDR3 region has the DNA TGTGCCAGTAGTATGCAGACTCCACCAGCAGGGGATACGCAGTATTTT. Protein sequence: CASSMQTPPAGDTQYF.

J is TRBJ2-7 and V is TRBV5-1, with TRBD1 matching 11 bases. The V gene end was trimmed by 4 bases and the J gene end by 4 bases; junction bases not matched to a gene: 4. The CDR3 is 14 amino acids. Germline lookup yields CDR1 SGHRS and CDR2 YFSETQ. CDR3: CASSNGQGAYEQYF. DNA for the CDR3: TGCGCCAGCAGCAACGGACAGGGGGCTTACGAGCAGTACTTC.

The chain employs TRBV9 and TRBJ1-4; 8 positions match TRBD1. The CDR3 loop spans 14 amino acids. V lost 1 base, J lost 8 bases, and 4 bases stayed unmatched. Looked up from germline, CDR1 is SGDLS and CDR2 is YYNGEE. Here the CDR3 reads CASSVSRGQEKLFF. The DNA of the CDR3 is TGTGCCAGCAGCGTATCCAGGGGGCAAGAAAAACTGTTTTTT. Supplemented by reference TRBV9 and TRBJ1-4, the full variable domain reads DSGVTQTPKHLITATGQRVTLRCSPRSGDLSVYWYQQSLDQGLQFLIQYYNGEERAKGNILERFSAQQFPDLHSELNLSSLELGDSALYFCASSVSRGQEKLFFGSGTQLSVL.

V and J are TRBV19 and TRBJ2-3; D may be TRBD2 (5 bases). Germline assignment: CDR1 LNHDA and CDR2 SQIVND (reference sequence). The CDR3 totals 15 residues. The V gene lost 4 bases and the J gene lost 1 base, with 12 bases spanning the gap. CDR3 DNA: TGTGCCAGTAGTACCCCCAGCGGAGGCACAGATACGCAGTATTTT. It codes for CASSTPSGGTDTQYF.

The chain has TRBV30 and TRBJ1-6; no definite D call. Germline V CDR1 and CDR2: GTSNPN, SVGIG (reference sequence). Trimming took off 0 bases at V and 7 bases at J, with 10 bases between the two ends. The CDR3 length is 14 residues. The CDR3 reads CAWSVLAGNSPLHF. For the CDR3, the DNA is TGTGCCTGGAGTGTACTCGCCGGGAATTCACCCCTCCACTTT.

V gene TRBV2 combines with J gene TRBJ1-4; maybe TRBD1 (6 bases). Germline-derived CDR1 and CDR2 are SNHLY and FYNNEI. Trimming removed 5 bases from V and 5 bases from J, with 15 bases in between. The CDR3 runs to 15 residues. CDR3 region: CASSPDRNRNEKLFF. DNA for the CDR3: TGTGCCAGCAGTCCCGACAGGAACCGCAATGAAAAACTGTTTTTT.

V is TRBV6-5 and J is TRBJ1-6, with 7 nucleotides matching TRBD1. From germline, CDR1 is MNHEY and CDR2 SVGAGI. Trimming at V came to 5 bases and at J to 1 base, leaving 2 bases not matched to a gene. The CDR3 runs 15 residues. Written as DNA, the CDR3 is TGTGCCAGCAGTCTACAGGGGTCCTATAATTCACCCCTCCACTTT. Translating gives CASSLQGSYNSPLHF.

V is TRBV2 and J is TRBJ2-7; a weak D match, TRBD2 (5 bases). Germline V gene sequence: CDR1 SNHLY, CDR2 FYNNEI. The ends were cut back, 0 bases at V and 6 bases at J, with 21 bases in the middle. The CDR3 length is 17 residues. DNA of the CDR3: TGTGCCAGCAGTGAAGCGTATTCCGCCGGAGCGGTGGGCGAGCAGTACTTC. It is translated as CASSEAYSAGAVGEQYF.

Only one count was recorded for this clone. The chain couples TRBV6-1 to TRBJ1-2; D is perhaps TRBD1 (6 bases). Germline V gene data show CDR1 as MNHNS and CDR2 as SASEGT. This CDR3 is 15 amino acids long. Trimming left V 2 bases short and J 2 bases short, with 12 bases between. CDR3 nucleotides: TGTGCCAGCAGTGAATATCTGCAGGGGAACTATGGCTACACCTTC. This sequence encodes CASSEYLQGNYGYTF.

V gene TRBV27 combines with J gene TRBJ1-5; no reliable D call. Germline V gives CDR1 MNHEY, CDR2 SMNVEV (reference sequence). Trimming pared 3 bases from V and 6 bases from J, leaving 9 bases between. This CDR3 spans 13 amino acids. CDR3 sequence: CASSFSISQPQHF. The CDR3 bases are TGTGCCAGCAGTTTCTCGATCAGTCAGCCCCAGCATTTT.

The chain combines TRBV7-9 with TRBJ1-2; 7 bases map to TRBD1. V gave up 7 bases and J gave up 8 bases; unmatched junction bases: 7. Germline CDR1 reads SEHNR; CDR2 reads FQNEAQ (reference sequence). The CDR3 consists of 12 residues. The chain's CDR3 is CASTSTGNGYTF. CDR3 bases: TGTGCCAGCACCTCGACAGGGAACGGCTACACCTTC. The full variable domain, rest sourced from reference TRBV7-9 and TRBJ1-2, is DTGVSQNPRHKITKRGQNVTFRCDPISEHNRLYWYRQTLGQGPEFLTYFQNEAQLEKSRLLSDRFSAERPKGSFSTLEIQRTEQGDSAMYLCASTSTGNGYTFGSGTRLTVV.